This T cell receptor beta chain was sequenced during a study of cytomegalovirus exposure and HLA in healthy donors. Whole-study context: Researchers found that 81% of around 400 genotyped donors fell within the Caucasian-associated ancestry cluster.

Trimming took off 4 bases at V and 4 bases at J, with 11 bases between the two ends. The CDR3 has 13 amino acids. Germline lookup yields CDR1 SGHRS and CDR2 YFSETQ. A note on this clone: Its antigen is unidentified.

The primer mix had 60 Vbeta and 13 Jbeta primers. The repertoire was sequenced with immunoSEQ multiplex PCR; TCRdb's copy has only in-frame clones and lacks some. The profile shows 95,000 to 150,000 clones, less than 75% of them singletons. Study-wide results and limits: Productive rates of about 90% or about 30% were seen for most TCR beta V segments in an earlier analysis.

This TCR was sampled from a woman in her 40s in good health and CMV-seronegative. The chain is built from TRBV5-1 and TRBJ1-2, with D unclear. The specimen sequenced was PBMCs. CDR3 sequence: CASSQYEGYGYTF. CDR3 nucleotides: TGCGCCAGCAGCCAATACGAGGGCTATGGCTACACCTTC.